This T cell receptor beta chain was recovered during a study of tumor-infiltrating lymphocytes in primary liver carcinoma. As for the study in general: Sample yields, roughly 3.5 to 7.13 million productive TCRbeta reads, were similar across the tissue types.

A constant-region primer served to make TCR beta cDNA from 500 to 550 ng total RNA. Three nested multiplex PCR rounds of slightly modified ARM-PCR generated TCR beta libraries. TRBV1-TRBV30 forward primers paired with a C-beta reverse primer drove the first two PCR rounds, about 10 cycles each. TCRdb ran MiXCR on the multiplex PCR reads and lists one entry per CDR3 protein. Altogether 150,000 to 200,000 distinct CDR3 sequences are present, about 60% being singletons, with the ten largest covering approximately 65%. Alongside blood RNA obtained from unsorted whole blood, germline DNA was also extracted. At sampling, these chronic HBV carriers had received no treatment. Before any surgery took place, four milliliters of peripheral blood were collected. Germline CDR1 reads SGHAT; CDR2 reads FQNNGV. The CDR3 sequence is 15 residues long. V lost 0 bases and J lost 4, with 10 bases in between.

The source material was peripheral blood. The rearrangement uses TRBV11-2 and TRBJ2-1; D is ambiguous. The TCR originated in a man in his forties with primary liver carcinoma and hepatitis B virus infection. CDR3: CASSLDLEGYNEQFF. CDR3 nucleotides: TGTGCCAGCAGCTTAGATTTGGAAGGTTACAATGAGCAGTTCTTC. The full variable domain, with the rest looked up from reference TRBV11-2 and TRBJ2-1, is EAGVAQSPRYKIIEKRQSVAFWCNPISGHATLYWYQQILGQGPKLLIQFQNNGVVDDSQLPKDRFSAERLKGVDSTLKIQPAKLEDSAVYLCASSLDLEGYNEQFFGPGTRLTVL.